The clone carrying this T cell receptor beta chain is judged medium-sized (0.01 to 0.1%). The source of the sample is a study of blood T cell repertoires in COVID-19. Each participant's cohort was designated according to participant-reported clinical history. Generated by immunoSEQ multiplex PCR, the TCRdb table keeps only in-frame clones and is missing some. The sample consists of fewer than 200,000 clones, 80% to 90% of them appearing once. CDR1 and CDR2 (germline): MNHEY, SMNVEV (reference sequence). The CDR3 sequence is 14 residues long. Trimming stripped 3 bases from V and 16 bases from J, with 19 bases between.

J is TRBJ2-6 and V is TRBV27, with a possible D match to TRBD1 (6 bases). The clonotype originates from a woman aged 50 to 60 in a cohort exposed to, infected with or recovered from COVID-19 (not recorded which). Sequenced: PBMCs or T cells enriched from blood (not recorded which). The DNA of the CDR3 is TGTGCCAGCAGTTTTACACTGATAGGGGGAGATCTGACTTTC. Residues: CASSFTLIGGDLTF.